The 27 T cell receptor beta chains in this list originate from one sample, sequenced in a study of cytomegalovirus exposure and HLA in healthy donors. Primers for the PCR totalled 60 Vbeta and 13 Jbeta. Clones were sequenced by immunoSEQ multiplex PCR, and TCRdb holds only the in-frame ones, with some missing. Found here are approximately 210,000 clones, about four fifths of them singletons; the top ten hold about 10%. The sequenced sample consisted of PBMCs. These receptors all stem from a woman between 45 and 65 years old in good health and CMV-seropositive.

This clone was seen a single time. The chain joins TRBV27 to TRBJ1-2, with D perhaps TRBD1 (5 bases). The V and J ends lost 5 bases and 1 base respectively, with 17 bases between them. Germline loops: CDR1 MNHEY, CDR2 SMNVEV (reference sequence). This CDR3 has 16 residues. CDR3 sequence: CASSTIRGLYNYGYTF. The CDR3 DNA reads TGTGCCAGCAGTACCATAAGGGGACTTTATAACTATGGCTACACCTTC.

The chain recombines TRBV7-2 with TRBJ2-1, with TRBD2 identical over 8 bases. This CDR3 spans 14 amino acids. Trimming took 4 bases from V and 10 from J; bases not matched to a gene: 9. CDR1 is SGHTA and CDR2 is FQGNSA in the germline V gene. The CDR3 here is CASSYGSGVDEQFF. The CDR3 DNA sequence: TGTGCCAGCAGCTATGGTAGCGGGGTAGACGAGCAGTTCTTC.

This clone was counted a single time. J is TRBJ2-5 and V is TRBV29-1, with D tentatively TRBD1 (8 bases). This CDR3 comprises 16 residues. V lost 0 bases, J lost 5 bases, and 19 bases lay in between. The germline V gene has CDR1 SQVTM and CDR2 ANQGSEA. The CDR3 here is CSVEDPLGQGGETQYF. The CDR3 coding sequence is TGCAGCGTTGAAGACCCCCTTGGACAGGGAGGGGAGACCCAGTACTTC.

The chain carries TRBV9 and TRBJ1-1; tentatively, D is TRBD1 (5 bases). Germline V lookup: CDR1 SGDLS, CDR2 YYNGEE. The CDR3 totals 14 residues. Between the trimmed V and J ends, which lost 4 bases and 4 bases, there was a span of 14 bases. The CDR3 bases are TGTGCCAGCAGCCCGTCACCGGGGGGCACTGAAGCTTTCTTT. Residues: CASSPSPGGTEAFF. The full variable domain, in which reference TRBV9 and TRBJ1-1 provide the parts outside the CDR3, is DSGVTQTPKHLITATGQRVTLRCSPRSGDLSVYWYQQSLDQGLQFLIQYYNGEERAKGNILERFSAQQFPDLHSELNLSSLELGDSALYFCASSPSPGGTEAFFGQGTRLTVV.

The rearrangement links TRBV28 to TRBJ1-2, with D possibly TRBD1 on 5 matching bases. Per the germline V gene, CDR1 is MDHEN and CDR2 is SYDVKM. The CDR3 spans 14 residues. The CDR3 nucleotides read TGTGTAATAGGACTGGGGGGTGCCCCCTATGGCTACACCTTC. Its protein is CVIGLGGAPYGYTF.

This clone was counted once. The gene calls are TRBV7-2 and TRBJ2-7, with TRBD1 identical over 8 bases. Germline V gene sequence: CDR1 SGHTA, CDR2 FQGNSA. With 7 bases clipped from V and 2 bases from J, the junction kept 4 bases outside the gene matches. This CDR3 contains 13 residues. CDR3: CASTGQATYEQYF. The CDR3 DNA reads TGTGCCAGCACGGGACAGGCCACCTACGAGCAGTACTTC.

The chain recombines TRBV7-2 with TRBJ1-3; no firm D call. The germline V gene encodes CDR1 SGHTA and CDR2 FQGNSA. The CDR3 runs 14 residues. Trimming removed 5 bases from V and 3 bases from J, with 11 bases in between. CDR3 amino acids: CASSIDLVGNTIYF. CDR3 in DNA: TGTGCCAGCAGCATCGACTTAGTTGGAAACACCATATATTTT.

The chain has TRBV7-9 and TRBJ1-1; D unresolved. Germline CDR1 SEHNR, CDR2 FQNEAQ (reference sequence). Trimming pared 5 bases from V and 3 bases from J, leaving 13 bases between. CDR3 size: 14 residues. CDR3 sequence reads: CASSKKAGYTEAFF. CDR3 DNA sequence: TGTGCCAGCAGCAAGAAGGCGGGGTACACTGAAGCTTTCTTT.

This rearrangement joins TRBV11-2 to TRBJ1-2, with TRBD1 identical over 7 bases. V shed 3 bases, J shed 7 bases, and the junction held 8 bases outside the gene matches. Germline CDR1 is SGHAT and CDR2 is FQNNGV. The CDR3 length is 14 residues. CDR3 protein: CASSFTGALGGYTF. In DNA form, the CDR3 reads TGTGCCAGCAGCTTCACAGGGGCTTTGGGTGGCTACACCTTC.

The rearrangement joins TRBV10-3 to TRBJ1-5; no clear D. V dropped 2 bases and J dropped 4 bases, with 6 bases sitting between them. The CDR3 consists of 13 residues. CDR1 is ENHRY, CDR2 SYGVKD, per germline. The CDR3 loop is CAISEGRNQPQHF. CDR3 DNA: TGTGCCATCAGTGAGGGGAGGAATCAGCCCCAGCATTTT.

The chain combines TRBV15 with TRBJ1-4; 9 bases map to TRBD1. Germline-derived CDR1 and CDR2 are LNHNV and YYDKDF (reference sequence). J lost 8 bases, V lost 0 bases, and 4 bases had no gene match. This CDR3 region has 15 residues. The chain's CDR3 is CATSRDGTGPEKLFF. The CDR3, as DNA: TGTGCCACCAGCAGAGATGGGACAGGGCCCGAAAAACTGTTTTTT.

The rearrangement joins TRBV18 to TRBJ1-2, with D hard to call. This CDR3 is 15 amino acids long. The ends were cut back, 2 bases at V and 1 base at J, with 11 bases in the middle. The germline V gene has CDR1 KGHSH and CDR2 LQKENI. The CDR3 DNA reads TGTGCCAGCTCACCAGCTCTTGGCAGTAACTATGGCTACACCTTC. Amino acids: CASSPALGSNYGYTF. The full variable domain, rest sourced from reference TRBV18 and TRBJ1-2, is NAGVMQNPRHLVRRRGQEARLRCSPMKGHSHVYWYRQLPEEGLKFMVYLQKENIIDESGMPKERFSAEFPKEGPSILRIQQVVRGDSAAYFCASSPALGSNYGYTFGSGTRLTVV.

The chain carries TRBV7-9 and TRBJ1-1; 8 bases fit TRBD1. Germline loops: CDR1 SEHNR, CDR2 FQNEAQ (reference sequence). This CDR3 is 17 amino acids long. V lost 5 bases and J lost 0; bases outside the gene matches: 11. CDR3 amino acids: CASSGQGLVVLNTEAFF. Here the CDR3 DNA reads TGTGCCAGCAGCGGACAGGGTTTAGTCGTCCTGAACACTGAAGCTTTCTTT.

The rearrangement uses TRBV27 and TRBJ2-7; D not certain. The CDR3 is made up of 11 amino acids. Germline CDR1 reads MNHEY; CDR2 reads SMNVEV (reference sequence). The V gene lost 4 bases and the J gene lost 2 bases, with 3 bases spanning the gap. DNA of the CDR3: TGTGCCAGCAGTTCCACCTACGAGCAGTACTTC. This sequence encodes CASSSTYEQYF.

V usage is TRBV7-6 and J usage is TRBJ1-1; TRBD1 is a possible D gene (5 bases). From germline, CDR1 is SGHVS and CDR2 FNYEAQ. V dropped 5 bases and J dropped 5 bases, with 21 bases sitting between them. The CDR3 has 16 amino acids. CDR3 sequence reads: CASSPPGQGTRTEAFF. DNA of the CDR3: TGTGCCAGCAGCCCGCCGGGCCAGGGAACGAGGACTGAAGCTTTCTTT.

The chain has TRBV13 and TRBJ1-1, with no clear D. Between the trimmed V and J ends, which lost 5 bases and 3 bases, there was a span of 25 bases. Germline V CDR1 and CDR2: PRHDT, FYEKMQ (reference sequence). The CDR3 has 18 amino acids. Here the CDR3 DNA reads TGTGCCAGCAGCCCTGGGTCCGCCCGGGCGACGAGGGACACTGAAGCTTTCTTT. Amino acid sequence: CASSPGSARATRDTEAFF.

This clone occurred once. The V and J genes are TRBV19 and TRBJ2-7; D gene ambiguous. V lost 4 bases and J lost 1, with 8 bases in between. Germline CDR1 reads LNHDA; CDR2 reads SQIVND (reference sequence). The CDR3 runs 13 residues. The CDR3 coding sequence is TGTGCCAGTAGTACCAGTGTTTCCTACGAGCAGTACTTC. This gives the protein CASSTSVSYEQYF.

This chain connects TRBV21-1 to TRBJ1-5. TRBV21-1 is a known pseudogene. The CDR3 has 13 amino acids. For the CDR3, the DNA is TGTGCCAGCAGCGTCCGGTTGCATCAGCCCCAGCATTTT. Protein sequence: CASSVRLHQPQHF.

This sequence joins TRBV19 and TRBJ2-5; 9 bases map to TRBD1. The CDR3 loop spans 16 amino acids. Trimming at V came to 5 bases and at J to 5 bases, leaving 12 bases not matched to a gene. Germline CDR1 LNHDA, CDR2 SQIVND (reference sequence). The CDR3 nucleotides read TGTGCCAGTAGTCGTATGGACAGGGGTTTACAGGAGACCCAGTACTTC. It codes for CASSRMDRGLQETQYF.

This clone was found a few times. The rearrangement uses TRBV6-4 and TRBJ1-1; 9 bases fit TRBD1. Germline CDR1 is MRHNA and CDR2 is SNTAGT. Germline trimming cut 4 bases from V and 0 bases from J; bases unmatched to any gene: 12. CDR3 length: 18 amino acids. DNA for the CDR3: TGTGCCAGCAGTGCCTCCGGGACAGGGCCCACCATGAACACTGAAGCTTTCTTT. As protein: CASSASGTGPTMNTEAFF.

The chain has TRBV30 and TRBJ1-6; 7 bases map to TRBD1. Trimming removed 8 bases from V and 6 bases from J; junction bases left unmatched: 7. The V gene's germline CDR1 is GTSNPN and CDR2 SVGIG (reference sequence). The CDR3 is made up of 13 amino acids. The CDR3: CALHRGPNSPLHF. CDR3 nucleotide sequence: TGTGCCCTACACAGGGGTCCTAATTCACCCCTCCACTTT.

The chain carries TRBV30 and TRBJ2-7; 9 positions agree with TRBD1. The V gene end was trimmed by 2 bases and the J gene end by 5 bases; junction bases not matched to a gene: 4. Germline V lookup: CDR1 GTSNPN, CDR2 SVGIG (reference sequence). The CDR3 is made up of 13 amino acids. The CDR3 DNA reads TGTGCCTGGAGTTACAGGGGGCAAGACGAGCAGTACTTC. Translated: CAWSYRGQDEQYF.

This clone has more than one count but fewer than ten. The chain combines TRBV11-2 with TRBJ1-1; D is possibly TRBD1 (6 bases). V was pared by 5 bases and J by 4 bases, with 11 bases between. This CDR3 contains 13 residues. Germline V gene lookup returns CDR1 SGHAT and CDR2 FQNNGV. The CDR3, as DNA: TGTGCCAGCAGCCCAGGGGATCGCACTGAAGCTTTCTTT. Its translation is CASSPGDRTEAFF.

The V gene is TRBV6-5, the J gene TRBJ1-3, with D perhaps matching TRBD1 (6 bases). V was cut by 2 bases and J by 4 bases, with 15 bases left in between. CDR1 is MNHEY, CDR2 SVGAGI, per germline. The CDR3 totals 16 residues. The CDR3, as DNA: TGTGCCAGCAGTTACCTCCCAGGGGAAGGCGGAAACACCATATATTTT. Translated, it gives CASSYLPGEGGNTIYF.

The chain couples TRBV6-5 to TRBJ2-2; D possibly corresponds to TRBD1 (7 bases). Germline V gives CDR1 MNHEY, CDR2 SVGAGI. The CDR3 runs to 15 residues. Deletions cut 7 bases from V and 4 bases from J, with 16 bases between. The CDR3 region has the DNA TGTGCCAGCAATATCCAGGGGGGAAGCACCGGGGAGCTGTTTTTT. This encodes CASNIQGGSTGELFF.

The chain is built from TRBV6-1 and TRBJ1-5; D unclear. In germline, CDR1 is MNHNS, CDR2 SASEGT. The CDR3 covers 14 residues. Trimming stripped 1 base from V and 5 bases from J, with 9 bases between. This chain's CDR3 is CASSEGVRDQPQHF. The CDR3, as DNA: TGTGCCAGCAGTGAAGGGGTTCGGGATCAGCCCCAGCATTTT.

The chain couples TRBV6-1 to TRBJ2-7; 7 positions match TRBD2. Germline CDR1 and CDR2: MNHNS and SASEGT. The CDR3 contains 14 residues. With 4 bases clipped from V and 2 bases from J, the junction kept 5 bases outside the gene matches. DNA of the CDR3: TGTGCCAGCAGTGGGGAGGGGCCAACCTACGAGCAGTACTTC. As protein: CASSGEGPTYEQYF.